A selection of T cell receptor beta chains follows, all from one sample in a study of identical twins. One entry per CDR3 protein results from TCRdb running MiXCR on the 5' RACE reads. The sample includes more than 250,000 distinct CDR3 sequences, approximately 8.5% of them seen just once. Another study also made use of these data, one on yellow fever vaccine responses in identical twins.

Source material: memory (CD45RO+) T cells sorted from blood. These receptors all come from a woman in her late teens or twenties in good health. CDR3s include the opening cysteine and the closing phenylalanine or tryptophan. The D gene is left open where the match is weak. Expanded clones get a size class; other rows say once, few or many, or leave the size out.

d_call	clone_size	v_call	j_call	cdr3_aa	cdr3_nt
-	few	TRBV20-1	TRBJ1-2	CSAGGRANYGYTF	TGCAGTGCTGGAGGACGGGCTAACTATGGCTACACCTTC
-	many	TRBV4-1	TRBJ1-6	CASSESYSNSPLHF	TGCGCCAGCAGCGAGTCATACAGTAATTCACCCCTCCACTTT
TRBD2	few	TRBV3-1	TRBJ2-7	CASSQGTSGSYEQYF	TGTGCCAGCAGCCAAGGGACTAGCGGGAGTTACGAGCAGTACTTC
TRBD2	many	TRBV4-1	TRBJ2-5	CASSHPREGMMGTQYF	TGCGCCAGCAGCCACCCCCGGGAGGGGATGATGGGGACCCAGTACTTC
-	-	TRBV20-1	TRBJ1-2	CSAIAEANYGYTF	TGCAGTGCCATCGCCGAGGCGAACTATGGCTACACCTTC
-	many	TRBV7-7	TRBJ2-2	CASSLSPTSNGELFF	TGTGCCAGCAGCTTATCCCCTACTTCAAACGGGGAGCTGTTTTTT
-	few	TRBV7-9	TRBJ1-6	CASATGTLLGSPLHF	TGTGCCAGCGCCACCGGGACACTTCTCGGTTCACCCCTCCACTTT
-	-	TRBV27	TRBJ2-7	CASSARVGYEQYF	TGTGCCAGCAGTGCCAGGGTCGGCTACGAGCAGTACTTC
-	-	TRBV28	TRBJ1-6	CASSQTYRARNSPLHF	TGTGCCAGCAGCCAAACTTACAGGGCCCGGAATTCACCCCTCCACTTT
-	-	TRBV14	TRBJ2-3	CASSQLWGGQDTQYF	TGTGCCAGCAGCCAACTCTGGGGGGGACAGGATACGCAGTATTTT
-	few	TRBV29-1	TRBJ2-3	CSVEESTDTQYF	TGCAGCGTTGAGGAGAGCACAGATACGCAGTATTTT
-	many	TRBV5-1	TRBJ2-4	CASSLFSGKNIQYF	TGCGCCAGCAGCTTGTTCAGCGGCAAAAACATTCAGTACTTC
TRBD1	many	TRBV6-1	TRBJ1-2	CASRSAGQLYGYTF	TGTGCCAGCAGATCTGCGGGACAGCTCTATGGCTACACCTTC
TRBD1	many	TRBV2	TRBJ1-2	CATSGQGAEVGYTF	TGTGCCACATCAGGACAGGGGGCAGAAGTTGGCTACACCTTC
TRBD1	few	TRBV6-1	TRBJ1-4	CASSEGAPLEKLFF	TGTGCCAGCAGCGAGGGGGCCCCCCTCGAAAAACTGTTTTTC
-	-	TRBV20-1	TRBJ1-4	CSARDQSEKLFF	TGCAGTGCTAGAGATCAGAGTGAAAAACTGTTTTTT
-	many	TRBV5-1	TRBJ1-6	CASSYDNSPLHF	TGCGCCAGCAGCTACGATAATTCACCCCTCCACTTT
TRBD2	few	TRBV6-1	TRBJ2-7	CASGPSGRGYEQYF	TGTGCCAGCGGACCTAGCGGGAGGGGATACGAGCAGTACTTC
-	few	TRBV6-1	TRBJ2-3	CASSTNTMSTDTQYF	TGTGCCAGCAGCACCAATACCATGAGCACAGATACGCAGTATTTT
TRBD2	few	TRBV28	TRBJ2-3	CASSLISGSLVDTQYF	TGTGCCAGCAGTTTAATAAGCGGGAGTCTTGTAGATACGCAGTATTTT
-	many	TRBV5-6	TRBJ2-3	CASRKTHLTDTQYF	TGTGCCAGCAGAAAGACCCACCTTACAGATACGCAGTATTTT
-	-	TRBV10-1	TRBJ2-5	CASSELGKETQYF	TGCGCCAGCAGTGAGTTGGGGAAAGAGACCCAGTACTTC
-	many	TRBV20-1	TRBJ2-5	CSASYRAQETQYF	TGCAGTGCTAGTTACAGGGCCCAAGAGACCCAGTACTTC
-	many	TRBV28	TRBJ2-7	CASSPRLVNYEQYF	TGTGCCAGCAGTCCTAGACTAGTAAACTACGAGCAGTACTTC
TRBD2	-	TRBV6-1	TRBJ2-7	CASRGGTSGPYEQYF	TGTGCCAGCAGGGGCGGGACTAGCGGACCCTACGAGCAGTACTTC
TRBD1	-	TRBV20-1	TRBJ2-5	CSARDLGATGAAQETQYF	TGCAGTGCTAGAGATTTAGGGGCAACAGGGGCGGCCCAAGAGACCCAGTACTTC
TRBD2	-	TRBV11-1	TRBJ2-3	CASSTTLLTGTTRTDTQYF	TGTGCCAGCAGTACCACCTTATTAACCGGGACTACACGCACAGATACGCAGTATTTT
-	-	TRBV7-2	TRBJ2-1	CASSLVSREQFF	TGTGCCAGCAGCTTAGTCTCCCGGGAGCAGTTCTTC
TRBD2	-	TRBV20-1	TRBJ2-5	CSAKTSGGSRETQYF	TGCAGTGCTAAGACTAGCGGGGGGTCACGGGAGACCCAGTACTTC
TRBD1	-	TRBV20-1	TRBJ1-1	CSARTGTGRANTEAFF	TGCAGTGCTAGAACCGGGACAGGTCGGGCGAACACTGAAGCTTTCTTT
TRBD1	few	TRBV4-1	TRBJ1-1	CASSQGAGTDTEAFF	TGCGCCAGCAGCCAAGGCGCCGGGACAGACACAGAAGCTTTCTTT
TRBD1	-	TRBV6-1	TRBJ2-2	CASRAPTGANTGELFF	TGTGCCAGCAGAGCACCGACAGGGGCCAACACCGGGGAGCTGTTTTTT
-	-	TRBV9	TRBJ2-7	CASSVEGGSYEQYF	TGTGCCAGCAGCGTAGAGGGCGGCTCCTACGAGCAGTACTTC
-	many	TRBV12-3/TRBV12-4	TRBJ1-1	CASSPSRGASGTEAFF	TGTGCCAGCAGTCCGTCCAGGGGTGCCTCAGGGACTGAAGCTTTCTTT
TRBD1	few	TRBV27	TRBJ2-1	CASSKPGQGTNEQFF	TGTGCCAGCAGTAAACCGGGACAGGGCACGAATGAGCAGTTCTTC
-	many	TRBV4-1	TRBJ1-4	CASSQVTGTTNEKLFF	TGCGCCAGCAGCCAAGTTACAGGAACGACTAATGAAAAACTGTTTTTT
TRBD2	many	TRBV12-3/TRBV12-4	TRBJ2-1	CASSLKIGREGLF	TGTGCCAGCAGTTTAAAAATAGGGCGGGAGGGTCTCTTC
-	many	TRBV20-1	TRBJ2-3	CSAEQASSTDTQYF	TGCAGTGCTGAACAGGCTTCTAGCACAGATACGCAGTATTTT
-	few	TRBV5-1	TRBJ1-6	CASSPESGKSYNSPLHF	TGCGCCAGCAGCCCCGAGTCGGGGAAGTCCTATAATTCACCCCTCCACTTT
TRBD2	many	TRBV20-1	TRBJ2-5	CSASRDYLISVQETQYF	TGCAGTGCTTCCCGGGACTACCTTATATCGGTTCAAGAGACCCAGTACTTC